Listed below are T cell receptor beta chains from one sample, sequenced in a study of cytomegalovirus exposure and HLA in healthy donors. Clones were sequenced by immunoSEQ multiplex PCR, and TCRdb holds only the in-frame ones, with some missing. The table records almost 90,000 clones, about 85% of them present only once. The sequencing sample was made of PBMCs. These TCRs come from a man in his forties in good health and CMV-seropositive. CDR3s include the opening cysteine and the closing phenylalanine or tryptophan. D genes are given only for firm matches. Some rows mark clone size as missing; the rest say once, few, many or name a class of expanded clone.

d_gene	abundance	v_gene	j_gene	CDR3nt	CDR3aa
TRBD1	NA	TRBV19	TRBJ2-5	TGTGCCAGTAGTACTGGGACAGGGGGCGGGGAGACCCAGTACTTC	CASSTGTGGGETQYF
TRBD2	NA	TRBV7-9	TRBJ2-3	TGTGCCAGCAGTTCAGTCAGCGGGACCTACACAGATACGCAGTATTTT	CASSSVSGTYTDTQYF
TRBD2	NA	TRBV15	TRBJ2-2	TGTGCCACCAGCAGGGGACTAGCGGGGGTCTCGAACACCGGGGAGCTGTTTTTT	CATSRGLAGVSNTGELFF
NA	once	TRBV29-1	TRBJ2-7	TGCAGCGTTGAGGGAGGCACCGGATACGAGCAGTACTTC	CSVEGGTGYEQYF
NA	NA	TRBV19	TRBJ2-7	TGTGCCAGTAGTAAGTCGCAGGGGCCCTTCTACGAGCAGTACTTC	CASSKSQGPFYEQYF
NA	few	TRBV6-4	TRBJ1-1	TGTGCCAGCAGTGTTGAACAGAACACTGAAGCTTTCTTT	CASSVEQNTEAFF
NA	NA	TRBV5-1	TRBJ2-5	TGCGCCAGCAGCCGAACAGGCCAAGAGACCCAGTACTTC	CASSRTGQETQYF
NA	NA	TRBV6-5	TRBJ2-4	TGTGCCAGCAGAAGAGGTTCCAAAAACATTCAGTACTTC	CASRRGSKNIQYF
TRBD1	NA	TRBV10-1	TRBJ2-7	TGCGCCAGCAGTGAGTCCTCTAACCGGGACAGGCGTTACGAGCAGTACTTC	CASSESSNRDRRYEQYF
TRBD1	NA	TRBV11-1	TRBJ1-1	TGTGCCAGCAGCGGGACAGGAGAGGTGGGAGCTTTCTTT	CASSGTGEVGAFF
TRBD1	NA	TRBV5-6	TRBJ2-5	TGTGCCAGCAGCTCGGGACAGGGACGAGAGACCCAGTACTTC	CASSSGQGRETQYF
NA	NA	TRBV19	TRBJ2-5	TGTGCCAGTAGCGACGTGAGAGGGGGGACCCAGTACTTC	CASSDVRGGTQYF
NA	NA	TRBV14	TRBJ2-5	TGTGCCAGCAGCCAGTCAGGGGCATCGGGGGAGACCCAGTACTTC	CASSQSGASGETQYF
NA	NA	TRBV7-3	TRBJ1-1	TGTGCCAGCAGCGCGGGGGGGGCAAGCACTGAAGCTTTCTTT	CASSAGGASTEAFF
NA	NA	TRBV19	TRBJ1-1	TGTGCCAGTAGTATAAGTGTCGGCAGGCTGAACACTGAAGCTTTCTTT	CASSISVGRLNTEAFF
NA	NA	TRBV4-1	TRBJ2-7	TGCGCCAGCAGCCAAGATCTGCGCTCCCCCCTCCTCGAGCAGTACTTC	CASSQDLRSPLLEQYF
NA	NA	TRBV11-1	TRBJ1-2	TGTGCCAGCAGCTTAGGGACTGGATCTGGCTACACCTTC	CASSLGTGSGYTF
TRBD2	NA	TRBV5-1	TRBJ2-1	TGCGCCAGCAGCTACCCCGTAATAGCGGGAGGGCCGGGGGAGGATCACAATGAGCAGTTCTTC	CASSYPVIAGGPGEDHNEQFF
TRBD1	NA	TRBV11-2	TRBJ2-7	TGTGCCAGCAGCCTCTCTGGGACAGGGATCTACGAGCAGTACTTC	CASSLSGTGIYEQYF
TRBD1	NA	TRBV19	TRBJ1-1	TGTGCCAGTAGTTCGACAGGGCTCACTGAAGCTTTCTTT	CASSSTGLTEAFF
TRBD2	NA	TRBV5-4	TRBJ2-3	TGTGCCAGCAGCTTGGGGGCGGGGGGCCGCACAGATACGCAGTATTTT	CASSLGAGGRTDTQYF
NA	NA	TRBV7-2	TRBJ2-7	TGTGCCAGCAGCTTAGGCTCAGGGGCCTCCTACGAGCAGTACTTC	CASSLGSGASYEQYF
TRBD1	NA	TRBV6-5	TRBJ2-5	TGTGCCAGCAGTCCCGGACAGGGCAGACAGACCCAGTACTTC	CASSPGQGRQTQYF
TRBD1	NA	TRBV6-5	TRBJ2-7	TGTGCCAGCAGCGATGGACAGGGTAGTAGCGAGCAGTACTTC	CASSDGQGSSEQYF
TRBD1	NA	TRBV7-9	TRBJ2-1	TGTGCCAGCAGCATGGGACAGGGATTCTACAATGAGCAGTTCTTC	CASSMGQGFYNEQFF
NA	NA	TRBV28	TRBJ2-7	TGTGCCAGCAGTTTATCTGGGGGGGCAGCCTACGAGCAGTACTTC	CASSLSGGAAYEQYF
NA	NA	TRBV18	TRBJ1-6	TGTGCCAGCTCACTTCAGGGGAGGGAGAATTCACCCCTCCACTTT	CASSLQGRENSPLHF
TRBD2	NA	TRBV11-2	TRBJ2-7	TGTGCCGCCAGACTAGCGGGGTCCTACGAGCAGTACTTC	CAARLAGSYEQYF
NA	NA	TRBV19	TRBJ2-3	TGTGCCAGTAGTATACAAACAGCCACAGATACGCAGTATTTT	CASSIQTATDTQYF
TRBD1	NA	TRBV19	TRBJ2-2	TGTGCCAGTAGTGACAGGGGAACCGGGGAGCTGTTTTTT	CASSDRGTGELFF
TRBD2	NA	TRBV5-4	TRBJ2-1	TGTGCCAGCAGCTTGGGGCGGGGGGGCTGGGATGAGCAGTTCTTC	CASSLGRGGWDEQFF
NA	NA	TRBV6-1	TRBJ1-1	TGTGCCAGCAGTGTTTTAGGGGGAAACACTGAAGCTTTCTTT	CASSVLGGNTEAFF
NA	once	TRBV6-5	TRBJ1-3	TGTGCCAGCAGTGAACTGCGCGGAAACACCATATATTTT	CASSELRGNTIYF
TRBD2	NA	TRBV9	TRBJ2-2	TGTGCCAGCAGCGTAGATGCTAGCGGGGGGACCGGGGAGCTGTTTTTT	CASSVDASGGTGELFF
TRBD2	NA	TRBV11-1	TRBJ2-3	TGTGCCAGCAGCTTCGGACTAGCGGGAGGTTCAGATACGCAGTATTTT	CASSFGLAGGSDTQYF